This entry is about one T cell receptor (beta chain). Its antigen is currently unknown. In terms of origin and age, donors were healthy Caucasian individuals from Russia aged about 6 to 90. This record belongs to a study of blood T cells in healthy people across ages. Broader study findings: Unsorted PBMCs prevented conclusive naive versus antigen-experienced comparison. Versus aged donors, long-lived donors had higher diversity and more naive CD4+ cells.

Primers used in a second PCR of about 7 to 12 cycles were a sample-barcoded 5' primer and a J-beta primer mix. TCRdb re-called the 5' RACE reads with MiXCR, one entry per CDR3 protein. The table records roughly 800,000 distinct CDR3 sequences, 58% of them present only once. After removal of 8 bases from V and 5 bases from J, the junction contained 14 bases not matched to a gene. This CDR3 has 15 amino acids. CDR1 MNHEY and CDR2 SMNVEV come from the germline V gene (reference sequence). The source of this sequence is a man between 25 and 39 years old in good health. Sequencing was carried out using blood. The genes are TRBV27 and TRBJ2-7; 8 nucleotides match TRBD2. The CDR3 sequence: CASASTLAGFDEQYF. The CDR3 bases are TGTGCCAGCGCCTCGACCTTAGCGGGATTCGACGAGCAGTACTTC.